The 19 T cell receptor beta chains listed next were all sequenced from one sample in a study of a mutant IDH1 vaccine in newly diagnosed glioma (dated by TCRdb to 2020 to 2022). For these TCRs, the target antigens are not known. Per the publication, the time point label means: week 47, end of study. Every vaccine dose consisted of 300 ug of a 20-mer mutant IDH1 peptide in Montanide, administered subcutaneously together with topical imiquimod. The library was produced with the immunoSEQ multiplex PCR assay. The source is immuneACCESS, and TCRdb retained only in-frame sequences with V and J called. Part of the clones is not carried over; for the studies checked, unresolved V genes explain less than half of this, and the remainder is unexplained. In this sample the table shows 50,000 to 65,000 clones, roughly four fifths of which occur a single time. The ten largest account for roughly 3.2% of the sample.

This material consisted of PBMCs, taken from a glioma patient whose treatment included an IDH1 peptide vaccine. Source of these receptors: a woman aged 45-65 years with glioma.

This clone has only one observation. This chain uses TRBV27 with TRBJ1-1; TRBD1 might be the D (6 bases). The CDR3 spans 13 residues. Trimming removed 4 bases from V and 7 bases from J, with 13 bases in between. CDR1 MNHEY and CDR2 SMNVEV come from the germline V gene (reference sequence). The CDR3 DNA is TGTGCCAGCAGTTACAGGGAAAGCGGTGAAGCTTTCTTT. It yields the protein CASSYRESGEAFF.

This rearrangement joins TRBV29-1 to TRBJ1-5; weak D call: TRBD1 (6 bases). The CDR3 contains 13 residues. V was pared by 6 bases and J by 7 bases, with 16 bases between. Germline V gene data show CDR1 as SQVTM and CDR2 as ANQGSEA. The DNA for the CDR3 is TGCAGCGTCCTAGAGGGGGGAGGACAGCCCCAGCATTTT. Protein sequence: CSVLEGGGQPQHF.

This rearrangement joins TRBV5-1 to TRBJ2-3, with D perhaps matching TRBD2 (5 bases). Germline V gives CDR1 SGHRS, CDR2 YFSETQ. V was clipped by 3 bases and J by 3 bases, with 11 bases between them. CDR3 length: 14 residues. CDR3 sequence: CASSSGTGTDTQYF. In DNA, the CDR3 is TGCGCCAGCAGCTCAGGTACGGGGACAGATACGCAGTATTTT.

The chain carries TRBV13 and TRBJ1-1, with D unresolved. Germline CDR1 is PRHDT and CDR2 is FYEKMQ (reference sequence). This CDR3 is built from 15 residues. Deletions cut 1 base from V and 4 bases from J, with 13 bases between. The CDR3 reads CASSLVHRDFTEAFF. In DNA form, the CDR3 reads TGTGCCAGCAGCTTAGTACATAGGGATTTCACTGAAGCTTTCTTT.

The chain uses TRBV29-1 and TRBJ2-1, with 10 bases fitting TRBD1. J was trimmed by 0 bases and V by 3 bases; bases with no gene match: 2. CDR3 length: 15 amino acids. Germline CDR1 and CDR2: SQVTM and ANQGSEA. CDR3: CSVDRTGGSYNEQFF. The CDR3 DNA is TGCAGCGTTGATCGGACAGGGGGCTCCTACAATGAGCAGTTCTTC.

V usage is TRBV5-5 and J usage is TRBJ2-7; 8 positions match TRBD2. V was pared by 4 bases and J by 6 bases, with 12 bases of the junction left unmatched. Germline V CDR1 and CDR2: SGHKS, YYEKEE (reference sequence). The CDR3 is made up of 15 amino acids. The CDR3 here is CASSGTIAGLGEQYF. In DNA, the CDR3 is TGTGCCAGCAGCGGAACCATAGCGGGGTTAGGCGAGCAGTACTTC.

The rearrangement uses TRBV7-2 and TRBJ2-3; D remains unclear. V dropped 1 base and J dropped 5 bases, with 7 bases sitting between them. The CDR3 extends over 13 amino acids. The germline V gene has CDR1 SGHTA and CDR2 FQGNSA. Written as DNA, the CDR3 is TGTGCCAGCAGCTTAGGCCCCGGAGATACGCAGTATTTT. Its translation: CASSLGPGDTQYF.

The chain is built from TRBV10-3 and TRBJ2-7; 9 positions match TRBD1. The CDR3 is 16 residues long. V trimming: 3 bases; J trimming: 0 bases; junction bases outside the gene matches: 6. Germline V CDR1 and CDR2: ENHRY, SYGVKD. The CDR3 spells CAISDHGQGSSYEQYF. CDR3 DNA: TGTGCCATCAGTGACCACGGACAGGGGAGCTCCTACGAGCAGTACTTC.

V is TRBV6-1 and J is TRBJ1-5, with a tentative D call TRBD1 (5 bases). This CDR3 has 16 residues. CDR1 is MNHNS and CDR2 is SASEGT in the germline V gene. V lost 3 bases and J lost 3, with 15 bases in between. As DNA, the CDR3 is TGTGCCAGCAGTGAGGCGGATGGGGGTGTCAATCAGCCCCAGCATTTT. Protein sequence: CASSEADGGVNQPQHF.

The V call is TRBV29-1, the J call TRBJ2-5; 7 nucleotides line up with TRBD2. The CDR3 runs to 13 residues. The V gene's germline CDR1 is SQVTM and CDR2 ANQGSEA. V was pared by 6 bases and J by 2 bases, with 6 bases of the junction left unmatched. The CDR3 spells CSVRERGQETQYF. In DNA form, the CDR3 reads TGCAGCGTACGGGAGCGGGGTCAAGAGACCCAGTACTTC.

This clone has more than one count but fewer than ten. The V gene is TRBV2, the J gene TRBJ1-6; D perhaps matches TRBD1 (6 bases). The CDR3 contains 15 residues. Trimming pared 7 bases from V and 3 bases from J, leaving 13 bases between. The germline CDR1 and CDR2 sequences are SNHLY and FYNNEI. Here the CDR3 reads CASTLDSSYNSPLHF. DNA of the CDR3: TGTGCCAGCACCTTGGACAGTAGCTATAATTCACCCCTCCACTTT.

The rearrangement joins TRBV6-1 to TRBJ2-7; TRBD2 might be the D (6 bases). Trimming pared 6 bases from V and 7 bases from J, leaving 13 bases between. CDR3 size: 12 residues. Germline loops: CDR1 MNHNS, CDR2 SASEGT. Here the CDR3 DNA reads TGTGCCAGCAGGGAGAGACTAGGAGAGCAGTACTTC. It specifies CASRERLGEQYF.

The CDR3 loop reads CAWEGTGPPADTQYF. The CDR3 bases are TGTGCCTGGGAGGGGACAGGGCCCCCCGCAGATACGCAGTATTTT. The chain couples TRBV30 to TRBJ2-3, with 9 bases fitting TRBD1. This CDR3 contains 15 residues. The junction had 10 bases not matched to a gene; V was cut back by 5 bases and J by 4 bases. Germline-derived CDR1 and CDR2 are GTSNPN and SVGIG (reference sequence).

A single count supports this clone. The chain uses TRBV10-1 and TRBJ1-1; 8 nucleotides agree with TRBD1. Germline-derived CDR1 and CDR2 are WNHNN and SYGVQD (reference sequence). J lost 5 bases, V lost 5 bases, and 10 bases had no gene match. The CDR3 is 15 amino acids. The CDR3 reads CASSSNRDRWTEAFF. The DNA for the CDR3 is TGCGCCAGCAGTTCAAACCGGGACAGGTGGACTGAAGCTTTCTTT.

The CDR3 DNA sequence: TGCGCCAGCAGCTTGGCCGGCCAGGGCTCTGAAGCTTTCTTT. Amino acid sequence: CASSLAGQGSEAFF. V and J are TRBV5-1 and TRBJ1-1; D is perhaps TRBD1 (5 bases). Germline CDR1 and CDR2: SGHRS and YFSETQ. This CDR3 contains 14 residues. Deletions cut 0 bases from V and 6 bases from J, with 12 bases between.

The chain recombines TRBV29-1 with TRBJ1-2; a possible D gene is TRBD1 (5 bases). Trimming took off 4 bases at V and 4 bases at J, with 10 bases between the two ends. This CDR3 has 12 amino acids. Germline-derived CDR1 and CDR2 are SQVTM and ANQGSEA. The CDR3 loop is CSVGDGAYGYTF. The CDR3, as DNA: TGCAGCGTTGGAGACGGGGCCTATGGCTACACCTTC.

This clone was counted once. The CDR3 coding sequence is TGTGCCAGCAGTGAAAAGCGGGGGGGGGCAGATACGCAGTATTTT. Its protein product is CASSEKRGGADTQYF. This rearrangement joins TRBV6-1 to TRBJ2-3; TRBD2 matches 10 bases. Germline V gene sequence: CDR1 MNHNS, CDR2 SASEGT. The CDR3 is made up of 15 amino acids. After removal of 2 bases from V and 4 bases from J, the junction contained 3 bases not matched to a gene.

This clone was detected once. The rearrangement joins TRBV19 to TRBJ2-2; D might be TRBD2 (5 bases). V was clipped by 1 base and J by 3 bases, with 15 bases between them. From germline, CDR1 is LNHDA and CDR2 SQIVND (reference sequence). This CDR3 comprises 17 residues. The CDR3 DNA is TGTGCCAGTAGTATAGGCGGCCACTCTAGCTACACCGGGGAGCTGTTTTTT. It yields the protein CASSIGGHSSYTGELFF.

The V and J genes are TRBV2 and TRBJ2-5, with a possible D match to TRBD1 (5 bases). Germline V gene data show CDR1 as SNHLY and CDR2 as FYNNEI. V was cut by 6 bases and J by 3 bases, with 20 bases left in between. The CDR3 spans 16 residues. Written as DNA, the CDR3 is TGTGCCAGCAGCTACACAGGTTTTCATGGGAAAGAGACCCAGTACTTC. The encoded protein is CASSYTGFHGKETQYF.